Included here is one T cell receptor beta chain sequence, with context. The antigen is unknown. These data are taken from a study of cytomegalovirus exposure and HLA in healthy donors. Regarding the study as a whole: Cytomegalovirus-associated TCR beta chains were listed, numbering 164.

Data came from immunoSEQ multiplex PCR; TCRdb stores just in-frame clones and leaves some out. The sample lists about 160,000 clones; under 90% were seen once. This CDR3 is built from 14 residues. V shed 4 bases and J 7 bases; nucleotides not matched to a gene: 5. Germline CDR1 reads SGHVS; CDR2 reads FQNEAQ. This receptor was obtained from a woman younger than 35 in good health and CMV-seropositive. What was sequenced was PBMCs. The chain is built from TRBV7-8 and TRBJ1-1, with 11 bases fitting TRBD1. CDR3 in amino acids: CASSSDRGRLEAFF. In DNA, the CDR3 is TGTGCCAGCAGCTCGGACAGGGGGCGGCTTGAAGCTTTCTTT.